The next 26 T cell receptor beta chains were all read from a single sample in a study of blood T cell repertoires in COVID-19. TCRdb keeps only in-frame clones here, not all; method: immunoSEQ multiplex PCR. Of 150,000 or so clones in the sample, 80% to 90% were seen once. The source material was peripheral blood. These receptors were collected from a man aged 18 to 30 with COVID-19, enrolled during active disease.

The chain has TRBV5-1 and TRBJ2-2, with 8 positions matching TRBD2. V gave up 0 bases and J gave up 0 bases; unmatched junction bases: 10. The CDR3 contains 19 residues. Germline values: CDR1 SGHRS, CDR2 YFSETQ. CDR3: CASSLGPPSAGANTGELFF. As DNA, the CDR3 is TGCGCCAGCAGCTTGGGCCCTCCGTCAGCGGGGGCGAACACCGGGGAGCTGTTTTTT.

The chain employs TRBV9 and TRBJ2-1; 7 positions agree with TRBD2. Germline V lookup: CDR1 SGDLS, CDR2 YYNGEE. The CDR3 loop spans 18 amino acids. V shed 0 bases, J shed 8 bases, and the junction held 17 bases outside the gene matches. The CDR3 DNA reads TGTGCCAGCAGCGTAGAAGGCGGGAGAGGCGCCGGCAACGATGAGCAGTTCTTC. It is translated as CASSVEGGRGAGNDEQFF.

The chain couples TRBV7-3 to TRBJ2-7; D remains ambiguous. This CDR3 comprises 13 residues. V gave up 0 bases and J gave up 7 bases, with 10 bases separating them. In germline, CDR1 is SGHTA, CDR2 FQGTGA. CDR3 protein: CASSLTIVSEQYF. In DNA, the CDR3 is TGTGCCAGCAGCTTAACTATAGTGAGTGAGCAGTACTTC.

This clone was observed once. This rearrangement joins TRBV27 to TRBJ2-1, with D possibly matching TRBD1 (6 bases). Between the trimmed V and J ends, which lost 5 bases and 9 bases, there was a span of 20 bases. The V gene's germline CDR1 is MNHEY and CDR2 SMNVEV (reference sequence). The CDR3 contains 15 residues. CDR3 residues: CASSLRTARVPEQFF. The DNA for the CDR3 is TGTGCCAGCAGTCTAAGGACAGCCCGAGTACCTGAGCAGTTCTTC.

About this clone itself: Other DNA sequences within the sample encode an identical CDR3. This chain connects TRBV15 to TRBJ2-7, with D possibly being TRBD1 (6 bases). The length of the CDR3 is 14 residues. The V end was cut by 0 bases, the J end by 1 base, with 7 bases between. The germline V gene encodes CDR1 LNHNV and CDR2 YYDKDF (reference sequence). Here the CDR3 reads CATSRDRGSYEQYF. In DNA, the CDR3 is TGTGCCACCAGCAGAGACAGGGGATCCTACGAGCAGTACTTC.

V and J are TRBV11-2 and TRBJ2-4; 9 bases are shared with TRBD2. CDR3 size: 15 residues. Germline CDR1 and CDR2: SGHAT and FQNNGV. Unmatched junction bases numbered 3, after V lost 5 bases and J lost 1 base. As DNA, the CDR3 is TGTGCCAGCAGCCCAGGGACTAGCGCCAAAAACATTCAGTACTTC. It encodes CASSPGTSAKNIQYF.

The chain links TRBV28 to TRBJ2-3; 16 bases fit TRBD2. The V gene's germline CDR1 is MDHEN and CDR2 SYDVKM. This CDR3 region has 19 residues. V trimming: 5 bases; J trimming: 4 bases; junction bases outside the gene matches: 12. The CDR3 spells CASSTLAGLAGGYADTQYF. The CDR3 nucleotides are TGTGCCAGCAGTACACTCGCGGGACTAGCGGGAGGGTACGCAGATACGCAGTATTTT.

This chain uses TRBV11-2 with TRBJ1-1, with 9 bases lining up with TRBD1. The V segment lost 10 bases and the J segment 3 bases; nucleotides outside the gene matches: 6. The CDR3 sequence is 13 residues long. Germline V gene sequence: CDR1 SGHAT, CDR2 FQNNGV. The CDR3 DNA follows: TGTGCCACTAGCCGGGACAGGGACACTGAAGCTTTCTTT. Its translation: CATSRDRDTEAFF.

The CDR3 coding sequence is TGTGCCATCAGTGGTCGTTGGGGGGGGACTGAAGCTTTCTTT. It translates to CAISGRWGGTEAFF. The genes are TRBV10-3 and TRBJ1-1; weak D call: TRBD1 (5 bases). There are 14 residues in the CDR3. Germline V gives CDR1 ENHRY, CDR2 SYGVKD. Trimming left V 4 bases short and J 5 bases short, with 14 bases between.

The J gene is TRBJ2-7, the V gene TRBV7-9, with 7 bases that match TRBD2. Germline V gene data show CDR1 as SEHNR and CDR2 as FQNEAQ (reference sequence). With V trimmed by 5 bases and J by 4 bases, 5 bases remained unmatched. The CDR3 runs 13 residues. CDR3: CASSDGGSYEQYF. Written as DNA, the CDR3 is TGTGCCAGCAGCGATGGCGGGAGTTACGAGCAGTACTTC.

V gene TRBV13 combines with J gene TRBJ2-3; D may be TRBD2 (5 bases). The germline gives CDR1 PRHDT, CDR2 FYEKMQ (reference sequence). The CDR3 contains 15 residues. V was trimmed by 5 bases and J by 6 bases, leaving 18 bases between them. CDR3 nucleotide sequence: TGTGCCAGCAGCACCTTATTGGAGGCAGGCGATACGCAGTATTTT. Amino acid sequence: CASSTLLEAGDTQYF.

In the case of this clone: One junction end disagrees with the germline gene, perhaps due to a read error. The chain has TRBV18 and TRBJ1-1; tentatively, D is TRBD1 (5 bases). CDR3 length: 16 amino acids. In germline, CDR1 is KGHSH, CDR2 LQKENI. CDR3: CASSPARGLQNPEAFF. The CDR3 nucleotides read TGTGCCAGCTCACCAGCCCGGGGGTTGCAGAACCCTGAAGCTTTCTTT.

The J gene is TRBJ2-5, the V gene TRBV7-8, with TRBD1 identical over 8 bases. The germline V gene has CDR1 SGHVS and CDR2 FQNEAQ. Trimming cost V 5 bases and J 5 bases; bases outside gene matches: 10. The length of the CDR3 is 15 residues. In DNA form, the CDR3 reads TGTGCCAGCAGCGACCCACCGGGACAGGTGGAGACCCAGTACTTC. This translates into CASSDPPGQVETQYF. The variable domain in full, with the rest retrieved from reference TRBV7-8 and TRBJ2-5, is GAGVSQSPRYKVAKRGQDVALRCDPISGHVSLFWYQQALGQGPEFLTYFQNEAQLDKSGLPSDRFFAERPEGSVSTLKIQRTQQEDSAVYLCASSDPPGQVETQYFGPGTRLLVL.

CDR3 coding DNA: TGTGCCAGCAGCCCCATGGGGGTGGGACAGGGGAACTCTGGGGCCAACGTCCTGACTTTC. Protein: CASSPMGVGQGNSGANVLTF. This sequence joins TRBV13 and TRBJ2-6; 10 bases match TRBD1. V shed 5 bases, J shed 0 bases, and the junction held 13 bases outside the gene matches. Germline V gene sequence: CDR1 PRHDT, CDR2 FYEKMQ (reference sequence). This CDR3 contains 20 residues.

The chain joins TRBV24-1 to TRBJ2-3, with D uncertain. Looked up from germline, CDR1 is KGHDR and CDR2 is SFDVKD. The CDR3 runs 19 residues. V was pared by 4 bases and J by 2 bases, with 24 bases between. Written as DNA, the CDR3 is TGTGCCACCAGTGACTACCTTAGTCGCGGTCATGGAACCACAGATACGCAGTATTTT. Amino acid sequence: CATSDYLSRGHGTTDTQYF.

J is TRBJ1-1 and V is TRBV7-2; D is uncertain. V shed 2 bases and J shed 1 base, with 5 bases lying between them. This CDR3 is built from 13 residues. In germline, CDR1 is SGHTA, CDR2 FQGNSA. In DNA, the CDR3 is TGTGCCAGCAGCTTATGGGCGAACACTGAAGCTTTCTTT. Its translation: CASSLWANTEAFF.

V gene TRBV9 combines with J gene TRBJ2-1; 10 nucleotides align to TRBD2. J was trimmed by 2 bases and V by 4 bases; bases with no gene match: 12. This CDR3 contains 18 residues. The germline gives CDR1 SGDLS, CDR2 YYNGEE. CDR3 amino acids: CASSTGTSVGGPYNEQFF. CDR3 sequence (DNA): TGTGCCAGCAGCACTGGGACTAGCGTTGGCGGCCCCTACAATGAGCAGTTCTTC.

The chain links TRBV6-5 to TRBJ1-1; TRBD1 agrees at 8 bases. CDR3 length: 14 residues. V gave up 4 bases and J gave up 1 base; unmatched junction bases: 2. Per the germline V gene, CDR1 is MNHEY and CDR2 is SVGAGI. DNA of the CDR3: TGTGCCAGCAGTTCCGGGACAGGGAACACTGAAGCTTTCTTT. Amino acid sequence: CASSSGTGNTEAFF.

The J gene is TRBJ1-1, the V gene TRBV14; D is ambiguous. Germline loops: CDR1 SGHDN, CDR2 FVKESK. This CDR3 region has 14 residues. The V end lost 3 bases, the J end lost 5 bases, and 13 bases lay between the germline ends. CDR3 sequence reads: CASSHYKSGTEAFF. DNA of the CDR3: TGTGCCAGCAGCCACTATAAGTCGGGTACTGAAGCTTTCTTT.

Notes on this clone: Other DNA sequences in this sample translate to the same CDR3. V gene TRBV28 combines with J gene TRBJ2-2; no reliable D call. Per the germline V gene, CDR1 is MDHEN and CDR2 is SYDVKM. This CDR3 is built from 11 residues. Trimming took 8 bases from V and 7 from J, leaving 8 bases between them. CDR3 sequence (DNA): TGTGCCAGCTCTTACAGCGGGGAGCTGTTTTTT. This translates into CASSYSGELFF.

CDR3 bases: TGCAGCGTTGAAGGGGGGGATTCGAGCACAGATACGCAGTATTTT. Its translation: CSVEGGDSSTDTQYF. The genes are TRBV29-1 and TRBJ2-3; maybe TRBD2 (6 bases). The CDR3 is made up of 15 amino acids. Germline CDR1 reads SQVTM; CDR2 reads ANQGSEA. V lost 1 base and J lost 0, with 11 bases in between.

The rearrangement joins TRBV24-1 to TRBJ2-5; 9 nucleotides match TRBD1. Trimming removed 3 bases from V and 4 bases from J; junction bases left unmatched: 5. CDR1 is KGHDR, CDR2 SFDVKD, per germline. This CDR3 has 15 amino acids. Here the CDR3 DNA reads TGTGCCACCAGTGATCCCGGGACAGGGATAGAGACCCAGTACTTC. This translates into CATSDPGTGIETQYF.

V usage is TRBV27 and J usage is TRBJ2-1; D is uncertain. Trimming removed 0 bases at V and 4 bases at J, with 10 bases between. Germline CDR1 MNHEY, CDR2 SMNVEV (reference sequence). This CDR3 spans 15 amino acids. CDR3 nucleotides: TGTGCCAGCAGTTTATCGGTTGCAGAATACAATGAGCAGTTCTTC. Translation: CASSLSVAEYNEQFF.

This chain links TRBV7-3 with TRBJ2-1; 9 bases match TRBD2. V lost 2 bases to trimming and J lost 8 bases; unmatched junction nucleotides: 13. Germline CDR1 reads SGHTA; CDR2 reads FQGTGA. There are 17 residues in the CDR3. The CDR3 DNA is TGTGCCAGCAGCTTATCTCTTTTAGGGACTAGCTTTCATGAGCAGTTCTTC. As protein: CASSLSLLGTSFHEQFF.

The V gene is TRBV5-1, the J gene TRBJ2-5; 12 nucleotides agree with TRBD2. The CDR3 runs to 15 residues. Germline V lookup: CDR1 SGHRS, CDR2 YFSETQ. The V and J ends lost 0 bases and 4 bases, in that order; junction bases with no gene match: 1. The DNA for the CDR3 is TGCGCCAGCAGCTTGGGACTAGCGGGAGTAGAGACCCAGTACTTC. This codes for CASSLGLAGVETQYF.

The chain uses TRBV24-1 and TRBJ2-2; unclear D gene. Germline CDR1 is KGHDR and CDR2 is SFDVKD. V was pared by 1 base and J by 1 base, with 3 bases between. The CDR3 is 14 amino acids. CDR3 nucleotides: TGTGCCACCAGTGATTTTCAGAACACCGGGGAGCTGTTTTTT. This encodes CATSDFQNTGELFF.